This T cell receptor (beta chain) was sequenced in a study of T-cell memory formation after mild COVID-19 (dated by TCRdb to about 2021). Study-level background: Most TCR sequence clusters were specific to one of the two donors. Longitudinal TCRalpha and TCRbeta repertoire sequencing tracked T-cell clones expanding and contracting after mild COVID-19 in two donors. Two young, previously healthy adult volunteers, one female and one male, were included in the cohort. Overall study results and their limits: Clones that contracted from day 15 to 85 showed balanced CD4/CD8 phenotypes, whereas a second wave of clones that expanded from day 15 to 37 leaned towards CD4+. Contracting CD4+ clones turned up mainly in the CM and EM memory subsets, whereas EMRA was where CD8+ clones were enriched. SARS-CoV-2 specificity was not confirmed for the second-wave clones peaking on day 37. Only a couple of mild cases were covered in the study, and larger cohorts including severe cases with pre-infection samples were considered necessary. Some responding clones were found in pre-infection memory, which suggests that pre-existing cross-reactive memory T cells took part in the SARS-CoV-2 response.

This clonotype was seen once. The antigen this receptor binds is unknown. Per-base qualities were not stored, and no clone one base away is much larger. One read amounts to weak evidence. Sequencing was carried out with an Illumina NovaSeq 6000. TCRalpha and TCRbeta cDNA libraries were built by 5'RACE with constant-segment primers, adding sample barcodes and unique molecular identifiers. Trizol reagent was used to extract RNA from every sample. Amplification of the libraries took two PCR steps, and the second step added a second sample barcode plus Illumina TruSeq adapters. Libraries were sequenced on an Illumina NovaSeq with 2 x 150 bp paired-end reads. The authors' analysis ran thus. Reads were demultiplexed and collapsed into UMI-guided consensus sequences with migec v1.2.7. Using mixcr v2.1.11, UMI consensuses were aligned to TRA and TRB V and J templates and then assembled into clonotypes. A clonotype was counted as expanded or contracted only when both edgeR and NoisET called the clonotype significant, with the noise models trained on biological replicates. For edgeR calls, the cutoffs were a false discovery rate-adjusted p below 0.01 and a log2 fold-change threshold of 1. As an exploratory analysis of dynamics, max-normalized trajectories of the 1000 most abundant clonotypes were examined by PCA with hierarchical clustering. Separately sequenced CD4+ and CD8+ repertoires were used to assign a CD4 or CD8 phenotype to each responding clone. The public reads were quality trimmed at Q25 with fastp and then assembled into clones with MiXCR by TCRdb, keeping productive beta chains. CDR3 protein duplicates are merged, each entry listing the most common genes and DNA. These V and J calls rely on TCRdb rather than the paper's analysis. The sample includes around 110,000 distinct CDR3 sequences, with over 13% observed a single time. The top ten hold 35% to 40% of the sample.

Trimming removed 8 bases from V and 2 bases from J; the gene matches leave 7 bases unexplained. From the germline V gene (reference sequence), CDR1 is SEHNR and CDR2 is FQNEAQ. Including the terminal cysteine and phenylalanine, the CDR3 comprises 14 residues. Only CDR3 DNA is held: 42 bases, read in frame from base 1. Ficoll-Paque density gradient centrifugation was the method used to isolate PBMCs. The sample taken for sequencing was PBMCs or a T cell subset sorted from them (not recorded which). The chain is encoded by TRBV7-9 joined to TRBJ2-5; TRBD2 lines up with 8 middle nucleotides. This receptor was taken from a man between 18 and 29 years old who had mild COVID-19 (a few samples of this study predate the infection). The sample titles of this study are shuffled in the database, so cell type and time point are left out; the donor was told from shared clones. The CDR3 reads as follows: CASDPLAVQETQYF. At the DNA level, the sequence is TGTGCCAGCGATCCACTAGCGGTACAAGAGACCCAGTACTTC.